This record looks at one T cell receptor (beta chain) sequence and its context. This clone was detected only once. No antigen is known for it. The record has no base qualities; no much larger clone is one base away. The cohort comprised several hundred healthy bone marrow donors. Cohort members were all nominally healthy when sampled, although unrecorded immune exposures were likely present. The donor was CMV seropositive and belonged to the group of 250 to 300 seropositive cohort members. Each donor provided a peripheral blood sample, and peripheral blood mononuclear cells were used for TCR beta sequencing. The Qiagen DNeasy Blood Extraction Kit was used to extract genomic DNA from the blood cell samples. This record comes from a study of cytomegalovirus exposure and HLA in healthy donors (TCRdb year 2017). At the level of the whole study: An earlier analysis of under 600 of the donors reported approximately 270 Gb of sequence data and more than 90 million unique TCR beta sequences from 150 million to 200 million T cells. Because of strong linkage in the cohort, four or five DR-DQ haplotypes were treated as single units for association and clustering. About 300 gigabases of sequencing data and roughly 90 million unique TCR sequences were included in an early release covering under 650 HLA-typed donors. The aim of the study was to test whether cataloging public T cell receptors could identify signatures of past pathogen exposure. Donor age, sex, ethnicity and CMV serostatus were compiled alongside the repertoire data. A later analysis re-examined previously published TCR beta repertoires from roughly 650 donors and added high-resolution HLA genotyping to investigate patterns of TCR occurrence. To predict cytomegalovirus infection status, the study combined high-throughput TCR immunosequencing, statistical association of individual TCRs with disease status, and machine learning. HLA typing included class I and class II loci at four-digit resolution. All discovery cohort repertoires had been generated on a single sequencing platform. An earlier analysis of approximately 640 of the donors applied high-throughput TCR beta sequencing to assess whether each TCR beta V gene segment acted as functional or pseudogenic. A later genetic analysis used genome-wide SNP genotypes for about 65% of the 666 donors, treating that subset as a discovery cohort. Across about 380 genotyped donors of the cohort, an average of roughly 250,000 unique TCR beta nucleotide sequences per donor were sequenced, and around 20% of those sequences were non-productive. Along with the roughly 670-subject first cohort, a separate validation cohort of about 110 different subjects was used. The later analysis used no new phenotypic data to find candidate immune exposures, relying instead on TCR beta sequences and their occurrence across donors. Using immunosequencing, the study profiled T cell repertoires from fewer than 850 subjects and related those repertoires to cytomegalovirus serostatus. Typing coverage varied by locus: roughly 620-640 donors for A, B, C, DRB1 and DQB1; 500 to 550 for DQA1; more than 600 for DPA1; more than 450 for DPB1. Of the 300 to 500 genotyped donors, roughly 76% were placed in the genetic ancestry cluster associated with self-reported Caucasian donors.

The library was obtained by the immunoSEQ multiplex PCR assay. The multiplex PCR relied on a mix of 60 forward primers for TCR Vbeta segments and 13 reverse primers for TCR Jbeta segments. The CDR3 region of rearranged TCR beta genes was amplified from genomic DNA with a multiplex PCR assay. The Illumina HiSeq System was used to sequence the amplified TCR beta libraries as 87-base-pair reads. In the paper's pipeline: A later analysis counted tens of millions of unique TCR beta chains across the 700 or so repertoires, and around 9.9 million of these chains were shared by at least two donors. A nearest-neighbor algorithm error-corrected the raw reads and collapsed the reads into unique sequences, merging closely related sequences to remove PCR and sequencing errors. To assign V, D and J gene segments, CDR3 sequences were aligned to IMGT reference sequences. For a sequence to be retained, a match of at least six nucleotides was required to both a V gene segment and a J gene segment. Rearrangements were called productive when the CDR3 lacked stop codons and stayed in frame with V and J; all others were non-productive. CDR3 was defined according to IMGT convention as the region running from the second conserved V-encoded cysteine to the conserved J-encoded phenylalanine. Sequences without an unambiguous match to a single V gene segment were excluded from the earlier analysis of approximately 600 of the donors. An earlier analysis of 500 to 600 of the donors classified V segments as functional when productive rearrangements were above 56.7% and as segregating when the standard deviation between donors was above 5%. To diagnose cytomegalovirus status from the catalog of TCR beta chain sequences, a statistical classification framework was built. In a later analysis, V and J genes were assigned by comparing TCR nucleotide sequences against IMGT/GENE-DB human TR gene sequences. Using the TCRdist pipeline, a later analysis assigned CDR3 sequences along with most-parsimonious VDJ recombination scenarios. A later analysis defined each TCR beta chain by its CDR3 amino acid sequence plus V-gene family, and excluded reads lacking a unique V-gene family. To address suspected cross-contamination and a sequencing artifact, a later analysis removed roughly 640 highly shared, low-generation-probability nucleotide sequences. In a later analysis, a clonal expansion index was calculated for each public chain from normalized within-repertoire ranks of inferred template counts. A later analysis computed generation probabilities with a VDJ recombination model fitted to out-of-frame rearrangements, and checked the results against IGoR. A later analysis scored TCR-TCR, TCR-HLA and TCR-CMV co-occurrence with hypergeometric tests, applying a repertoire-size bias correction to TCR pairs. To estimate false discovery rates, a later analysis permuted the HLA or CMV assignments 20 times. In a later analysis, co-occurring TCRs were grouped with DBSCAN, and TCRdist sequence similarity was added when clustering was performed within HLA-allele-positive subsets. For co-occurrence clustering, repertoires with fewer than 30,000 or more than 120,000 public chains were excluded, along with five repertoires with anomalous nucleotide sharing. As stored in TCRdb, this immuneACCESS dataset retains in-frame rearrangements with V and J assigned. A fraction of the clones does not appear; measured against another copy, unresolved V genes explain less than half of the discrepancy, and the remainder lacks a known reason. V, J and clone size were drawn from that table, and D and trimming were deduced from the DNA. The sample contains 200,000 to 300,000 clones, approximately 81% of them found a single time. The ten largest make up under 8% of the sample.

Study-level results and caveats: A further reported finding was that TCR beta sequences accurately predicted the HLA-A and HLA-B alleles for most subjects in the first cohort. The presence/absence analyses assumed that sequencing depth was roughly uniform across donors, and that assumption may not be true. An earlier analysis of around 540 of the donors showed that most TCR beta V segments appeared in productive rearrangements either about 90% or about 30% of the time, which broadly matched IMGT annotations. According to a later analysis, parvovirus B19, influenza, CMV and Epstein-Barr virus appeared linked to several top co-occurrence clusters. Strong co-occurrence of HLA alleles, especially DR and DQ, made assigning TCR associations to individual alleles difficult. HLA typing was unavailable for some donors at each locus, so association tests used only the typed subset. In a later analysis, 16,951 TCR beta sequences were associated with specific HLA alleles at a false discovery rate of 0.05. A later analysis found that most CMV-associated TCR beta chains appeared HLA-restricted, with HLA associations seemingly driven largely by CMV exposure. While some public TCRs were present in many individuals, most TCR sequences turned up only very rarely across donors. A later analysis found that TCR association rates varied across HLA loci, with DRB1 alleles showing the most associated TCRs and HLA-C alleles the fewest. V-gene and J-gene trimming of TCR beta chains was associated with a missense DCLRE1C variant in a later genetic analysis, and the association was replicated in an independent cohort. This cohort had only TCR beta chains sequenced, and the lack of alpha or paired-chain data limited which features could be detected. The classifier was reported to diagnose cytomegalovirus status with high specificity and sensitivity in both the original and validation cohorts. In vitro tests confirmed that three of the cytomegalovirus-associated TCR beta chains recognize cytomegalovirus antigens. The authors suggested that the approach could potentially be generalized to other disease states and immunological phenotypes. Because counts were too low, 15 to 20 rarely observed V segments, including chromosome 9 orphons, were excluded from the earlier analysis of a few hundred of the donors. In a later analysis, HLA-associated TCR beta chains were found to be more clonally expanded and to have lower generation probabilities than equally common non-associated chains. A later genetic analysis reported fewer N-insertions in productive TCRs among donors in an Asian-associated ancestry cluster than the approximately 700-donor mean. Some IMGT-functional V segments, including TRBV6-2 and TRBV6-3, could not be distinguished by the 87-base-pair reads and were therefore excluded. A cluster of highly shared sequence variants was judged likely to represent a technical artifact of the sequencing pipeline. The only immune exposure information available for the cohort was CMV serostatus. Linkage disequilibrium might explain the correlated functional status among segregating V segments, but an unknown experimental factor could not be excluded. The study listed 150 to 200 TCR beta chains as associated with cytomegalovirus.

V is trimmed back by 0 bases and J by 3 bases, and the junction contains 11 bases that no gene match accounts for. The germline V gene (reference sequence) sets CDR1 to LNHDA and CDR2 to SQIVND. Reading from cysteine to phenylalanine, the CDR3 counts 18 amino acids. CDR3 DNA only is kept here, 54 bases in frame from base 1. What was sequenced was PBMCs. This receptor chain uses TRBV19 and TRBJ2-1; 7 bases in between match TRBD2. This sequence was found in an older woman in good health and CMV-seropositive. The DNA sequence reads TGTGCCAGTAGTATAGATGGGTCTAGCGGATGGGGCTACAATGAGCAGTTCTTC. It codes for CASSIDGSSGWGYNEQFF.